This T cell receptor (beta chain) was captured by sequencing in a study of cytomegalovirus exposure and HLA in healthy donors. General study results and limits: There were some public TCRs occurring in many donors, but most TCR sequences were rare. Cytomegalovirus association was assigned to more than 150 TCR beta chains. Specific recognition of CMV antigens was confirmed in vitro for a few chains (all CMV-associated).

The CDR3 sequence is 15 residues long. Between the trimmed V and J ends, which lost 5 bases and 2 bases, there was a span of 17 bases. Separate from the roughly 670-subject first cohort, the roughly 120-subject validation cohort was the one that the donors belonged to. The method was immunoSEQ multiplex PCR; TCRdb's version includes in-frame clones alone and lacks a portion of them. The sample consists of more than 85,000 clones, 89% of them appearing once. Points on this clone: Its antigen is unidentified.

The gene calls are TRBV5-3 and TRBJ2-7; D is possibly TRBD1 (7 bases). TRBV5-3 falls under the ORF class, with uncertain function. Material for sequencing was PBMCs. The TCR comes from a woman younger than 35 in good health and CMV-seronegative. CDR3 in DNA: TGTGCCAGAAGGCCGACAGGGAGGTCACCCTACGAGCAGTACTTC. This codes for CARRPTGRSPYEQYF.